The count of the clone carrying this T cell receptor (beta chain) is one. Its specificity is not known. The data belong to a study of cytomegalovirus exposure and HLA in healthy donors. Primers: 60 Vbeta forward and 13 Jbeta reverse. The data were produced by immunoSEQ multiplex PCR, yet TCRdb's version contains in-frame clones alone and is incomplete. The sample has around 140,000 clones, 75% to 80% seen once. Samples came from healthy bone marrow donors. The CDR3 covers 14 residues. The germline V gene has CDR1 SGHTA and CDR2 FQGTGA. V lost 2 bases, J lost 0 bases, and 0 bases stayed unmatched. Study-level results: Highest at DRB1 and lowest at HLA-C, TCR association rates differed among HLA loci in a later analysis. While the bulk of TCR sequences proved rare, some public TCRs turned up in many donors. Accurate prediction of HLA-A and HLA-B alleles (for most subjects) was reportedly achieved from TCR beta sequences.

The TCR originated in a woman aged 40 to 49 in good health and CMV-seropositive. The sample consisted of PBMCs. This chain connects TRBV7-3 to TRBJ1-1, with 7 bases lining up with TRBD1. The CDR3 region has the DNA TGTGCCAGCAGCTTAGGGACAGTGAACACTGAAGCTTTCTTT. Translating gives CASSLGTVNTEAFF.